Each of the 22 T cell receptor beta chains below was sequenced from the same sample in a study of molecular identifiers for immune sequencing clone quantification. TCRdb fed the PCR reads into MiXCR, producing one record per CDR3 protein. Altogether roughly 630,000 distinct CDR3 sequences are present, about 25% being singletons, with the ten largest covering 0.78%. Material: naive CD8+ T cells from blood, with Jurkat cell RNA spiked in. Subset here: FACS-sorted CD8+CD4-CCR7+CD45RA+ naive T cells. The receptors derive from a human donor in good health. Some libraries in this study had Jurkat cell RNA spiked in.

In regard to this clonotype: A read error may explain this, as a much larger clone is one base away. The rearrangement links TRBV7-3 to TRBJ2-7, with TRBD2 matching 7 bases. Germline-derived CDR1 and CDR2 are SGHTA and FQGTGA. The CDR3 contains 13 residues. The CDR3 region is CATNGRELDEQCF. The CDR3 region has the DNA TGTGCCACGAATGGGCGGGAGTTAGACGAGCAGTGCTTC.

In its sample, this clonotype was seen many times. The V and J genes are TRBV4-1 and TRBJ1-1; D not certain. The germline gives CDR1 MGHRA, CDR2 YSYEKL. This CDR3 spans 15 amino acids. Trimming left V 0 bases short and J 4 bases short, with 12 bases between. In DNA, the CDR3 is TGCGCCAGCAGCCAAGATTCACGGGGTAGCACTGAAGCTTTCTTT. Its protein product is CASSQDSRGSTEAFF.

This clonotype was seen at least ten times. This chain joins TRBV6-1 and TRBJ1-5; D uncertain. This CDR3 comprises 14 residues. CDR1 and CDR2 (germline): MNHNS, SASEGT. V was shortened by 6 bases and J by 3 bases, with 12 bases between the two germline ends. In nucleotides, the CDR3 is TGTGCCAGCAGGACTGGGTTCGTCAATCAGCCCCAGCATTTT. Its protein is CASRTGFVNQPQHF.

This clonotype was seen ten or more times. This chain links TRBV7-6 with TRBJ2-3, with D perhaps TRBD1 or TRBD2 (5 bases each). This CDR3 has 15 residues. Germline V CDR1 and CDR2: SGHVS, FNYEAQ. The V gene lost 2 bases and the J gene lost 1 base, with 10 bases spanning the gap. CDR3 residues: CASSLFGAGTDTQYF. The CDR3, as DNA: TGTGCCAGCAGCTTATTCGGGGCGGGCACAGATACGCAGTATTTT.

J is TRBJ1-4 and V is TRBV7-9, with 10 nucleotides matching TRBD1. V dropped 4 bases and J dropped 8; count of bases not matched to a gene: 10. The CDR3 sequence is 16 residues long. The germline V gene encodes CDR1 SEHNR and CDR2 FQNEAQ (reference sequence). The DNA of the CDR3 is TGTGCCAGCAGCTCAGACGGGACAGGGGATCGGGAAAAACTGTTTTTT. Its protein is CASSSDGTGDREKLFF.

With respect to this clonotype: A read error is possible here, since a much larger clone lies one base away. This chain joins TRBV20-1 and TRBJ2-7; 8 positions agree with TRBD1. The length of the CDR3 is 14 residues. Germline CDR1 DFQATT, CDR2 SNEGSKA (reference sequence). The junction had 13 bases not matched to a gene; V was cut back by 5 bases and J by 7 bases. This CDR3 is CSALSRDRLREQYF. The CDR3 DNA reads as TGCAGTGCTTTAAGCCGGGACAGGTTACGTGAGCAGTACTTC.

There are many counts of this clonotype. The gene calls are TRBV5-4 and TRBJ2-3; D gene unclear. Per the germline V gene, CDR1 is SGHNT and CDR2 is YYREEE (reference sequence). With 2 bases removed from V and 2 bases from J, the gap between germline ends came to 9 bases. The CDR3 contains 14 residues. This chain's CDR3 is CASSLTDNTDTQYF. The CDR3 DNA is TGTGCCAGCAGCTTAACTGACAACACAGATACGCAGTATTTT.

As for this clonotype: Germline and junction disagree at one end, which may indicate a read error. This rearrangement joins TRBV6-6 to TRBJ1-4, with D hard to call. The CDR3 covers 17 residues. Germline assignment: CDR1 MNHNY and CDR2 SVGAGI (reference sequence). The CDR3 bases are TGTGCCAGCGGTTACGATCCAGGTGGGGAGAGTAATGAAAAACTGTTTTTT. The encoded protein is CASGYDPGGESNEKLFF.

In regard to this clonotype: A single base separates this from a much larger clone, so it may be a read error. In this CDR3 the conserved last residue, phenylalanine or tryptophan, is missing, so a read error is likely. The genes are TRBV12-3 or TRBV12-4 and TRBJ2-3, with 11 bases aligning to TRBD2. There are 15 residues in the CDR3. V gave up 8 bases and J gave up 7 bases; unmatched junction bases: 11. CDR3 in DNA: TGTGCCAGCGGGGACTCTAGCGGGAGGAGTCATACGCAGTATCTT. Translating it yields CASGDSSGRSHTQYL.

A remark on this clonotype: The junction does not match germline at one end; this may be a read error. The chain combines TRBV7-2 with TRBJ1-4; the D is unclear. Germline V gene data show CDR1 as SGHTA and CDR2 as FQGNSA. This CDR3 has 15 residues. The CDR3 sequence is CASNLVYSTNEKLFF. In nucleotides, the CDR3 is TGTGCCAGCAACTTAGTCTATTCAACTAATGAAAAACTGTTTTTT.

This chain links TRBV6-6 with TRBJ1-5; no reliable D call. Germline CDR1 MNHNY, CDR2 SVGAGI (reference sequence). V was shortened by 10 bases and J by 0 bases, with 19 bases between the two germline ends. The CDR3 length is 16 residues. Written as DNA, the CDR3 is TGTGCCACCAGGACCATTGACGGATATAGCAATCAGCCCCAGCATTTT. This encodes CATRTIDGYSNQPQHF.

Regarding this clonotype: Since a much larger clone is just one base distant, this may be a read error. The chain recombines TRBV29-1 with TRBJ1-1, with TRBD1 as a possible D gene (6 bases). CDR1 and CDR2 from the germline V gene are SQVTM and ANQGSEA. The CDR3 covers 13 residues. For the CDR3, the DNA is TGCAGCGTTGAGTACAGGGCGAACGCTGAAGCTTTCTTT. Translation gives CSVEYRANAEAFF.

There are a few counts of this clonotype. A single base separates this from a much larger clone, so it may be a read error. The genes are TRBV29-1 and TRBJ1-1, with D perhaps TRBD1 (5 bases). From germline, CDR1 is SQVTM and CDR2 ANQGSEA. The V gene lost 7 bases and the J gene lost 5 bases, with 11 bases spanning the gap. This CDR3 contains 11 residues. The CDR3 sequence: CSAGRVTEAFF. The CDR3 nucleotides read TGCAGCGCGGGGCGGGTTACTGAAGCTTTCTTT.

This clonotype was seen a few times. The gene calls are TRBV27 and TRBJ2-7; TRBD2 aligns across 10 bases. V lost 3 bases and J lost 5; bases outside the gene matches: 7. Germline V CDR1 and CDR2: MNHEY, SMNVEV (reference sequence). The CDR3 consists of 15 residues. CDR3 sequence: CASSFTLAGVHEQYF. CDR3 bases: TGTGCCAGCAGTTTTACCCTAGCGGGAGTCCACGAGCAGTACTTC.

The rearrangement joins TRBV6-1 to TRBJ1-3; D is unresolved. Per germline, CDR1 MNHNS and CDR2 SASEGT. This CDR3 has 15 amino acids. The V end lost 3 bases, the J end lost 3 bases, and 12 bases lay between the germline ends. CDR3 sequence: CASSEGQTSGNTIYF. CDR3 nucleotides: TGTGCCAGCAGTGAGGGCCAAACGAGTGGAAACACCATATATTTT.

This clonotype appeared many times. The V call is TRBV7-9, the J call TRBJ2-2, with 7 nucleotides matching TRBD1. V was clipped by 10 bases and J by 0 bases; unmatched bases: 5. Per the germline V gene, CDR1 is SEHNR and CDR2 is FQNEAQ (reference sequence). CDR3 length: 14 residues. The DNA of the CDR3 is TGTGCCACGGACGGGACAGCGAACACCGGGGAGCTGTTTTTT. Translating it yields CATDGTANTGELFF.

This clonotype was observed at least ten times. The V and J genes are TRBV4-3 and TRBJ2-1; TRBD2 aligns across 12 bases. Germline CDR1 LGHNA, CDR2 YSLEER. The CDR3 has 16 residues. The V segment lost 1 base and the J segment 9 bases; nucleotides outside the gene matches: 7. In DNA, the CDR3 is TGCGCCAGCAGCCAAGGACTAGCGGGAGTCAGCGGTGAGCAGTTCTTC. Translating it yields CASSQGLAGVSGEQFF.

Regarding this clonotype: A read error may explain this, as a much larger clone is one base away. V gene TRBV5-3 combines with J gene TRBJ2-7, with D possibly being TRBD1 (6 bases). TRBV5-3 carries the ORF label, with uncertain function. The CDR3 is made up of 12 amino acids. V lost 8 bases to trimming and J lost 4 bases, with 13 bases between them. The CDR3 is CASADSPYEQYF. The DNA of the CDR3 is TGTGCCAGCGCGGACAGCCCATACGAGCAGTACTTC.

The sample holds a few counts of this clonotype. The chain carries TRBV19 and TRBJ2-7; the D gene is possibly TRBD2 (5 bases). The germline V gene encodes CDR1 LNHDA and CDR2 SQIVND (reference sequence). The CDR3 spans 14 residues. The V gene lost 1 base and the J gene lost 6 bases, with 13 bases spanning the gap. Here the CDR3 reads CASSIGLEESEQYF. The CDR3 DNA is TGTGCCAGTAGTATAGGGTTGGAGGAAAGCGAGCAGTACTTC.

A remark on this clonotype: A much larger clonotype is one base distant, so this may be a read error. This CDR3 is missing its conserved last phenylalanine or tryptophan, likely due to a read error. V is TRBV28 and J is TRBJ2-3; maybe TRBD1 (5 bases). V lost 10 bases, J lost 2 bases, and 10 bases lay in between. The V gene's germline CDR1 is MDHEN and CDR2 SYDVKM. The CDR3 is made up of 12 amino acids. CDR3 DNA sequence: TGTGCCATCAAAGGGGCCACAGATACGCAGTATGTT. This encodes CAIKGATDTQYV.

Details on this clonotype: A much larger clone differs from this one at a single base, so this may be a read error. The rearrangement links TRBV30 to TRBJ1-1; D unresolved. The CDR3 runs to 12 residues. Germline-derived CDR1 and CDR2 are GTSNPN and SVGIG (reference sequence). Deletions cut 3 bases from V and 5 bases from J, with 10 bases between. The CDR3 reads CAWRRVGTEAFF. CDR3 DNA sequence: TGTGCCTGGAGGCGCGTAGGGACTGAAGCTTTCTTT. The full variable domain, with the rest looked up from reference TRBV30 and TRBJ1-1, is SQTIHQWPATLVQPVGSPLSLECTVEGTSNPNLYWYRQAAGRGLQLLFYSVGIGQISSEVPQNLSASRPQDRQFILSSKKLLLSDSGFYLCAWRRVGTEAFFGQGTRLTVV.

This clonotype was seen once. Given a much more abundant clone one base away, this may be a read error. The CDR3 nucleotides are TGTGCCAGCAGGAGACAGGGCTATAATTCACCCCTCCACTTT. Its translation is CASRRQGYNSPLHF. The chain joins TRBV25-1 to TRBJ1-6, with 7 bases matching TRBD1. Germline V CDR1 and CDR2: MGHDK, SYGVNS. The ends lost 6 bases at V and 3 bases at J; junction bases unmatched: 2. This CDR3 spans 14 amino acids. Combining the CDR3 with reference TRBV25-1 and TRBJ1-6 gives the whole variable domain EADIYQTPRYLVIGTGKKITLECSQTMGHDKMYWYQQDPGMELHLIHYSYGVNSTEKGDLSSESTVSRIRTEHFPLTLESARPSHTSQYLCASRRQGYNSPLHFGNGTRLTVT.